This TCR beta chain was recovered during a study of T cells in Graves' hyperthyroidism and ophthalmopathy. Amplification of TCR beta CDR3 regions was performed using RNA transcripts as template. HTBI primers were employed in a first-round RT-PCR of the TCR CDR3. TCRdb analysed the multiplex PCR reads with MiXCR anew, one entry per CDR3 protein. The table records around 600,000 distinct CDR3 sequences, approximately 15% of them present only once. The CDR3 totals 14 residues. Trimming removed 0 bases from V and 8 bases from J, with 8 bases in between. Germline-derived CDR1 and CDR2 are SGHAT and FQNNGV. This clonotype was seen at least ten times.

This chain joins TRBV11-2 and TRBJ1-6; no clear D gene. Sample: blood. This TCR was recovered from a woman in her twenties or thirties with Graves' hyperthyroidism. In DNA form, the CDR3 reads TGTGCCAGCAGCTTAGATTGGAGGGATTCACCCCTCCACTTT. This sequence encodes CASSLDWRDSPLHF.